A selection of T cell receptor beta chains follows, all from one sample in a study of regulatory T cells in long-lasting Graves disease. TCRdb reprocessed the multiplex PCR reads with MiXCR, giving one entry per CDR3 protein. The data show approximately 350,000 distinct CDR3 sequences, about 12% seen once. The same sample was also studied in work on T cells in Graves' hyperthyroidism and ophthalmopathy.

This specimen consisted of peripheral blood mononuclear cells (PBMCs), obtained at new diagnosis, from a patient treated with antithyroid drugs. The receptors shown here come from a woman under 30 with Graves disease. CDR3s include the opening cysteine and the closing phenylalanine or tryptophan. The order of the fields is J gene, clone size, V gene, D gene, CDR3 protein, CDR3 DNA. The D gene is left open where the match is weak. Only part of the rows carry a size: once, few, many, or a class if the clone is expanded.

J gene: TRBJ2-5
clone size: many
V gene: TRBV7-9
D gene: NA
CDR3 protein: CASSLKGQQGTQYF
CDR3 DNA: TGTGCCAGCAGCTTAAAGGGGCAGCAAGGGACCCAGTACTTC

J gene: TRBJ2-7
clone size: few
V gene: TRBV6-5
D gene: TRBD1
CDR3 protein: CASSFTRQGKLSSYEQYF
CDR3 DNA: TGTGCCAGCAGTTTCACCAGACAGGGGAAACTAAGCTCCTACGAGCAGTACTTC

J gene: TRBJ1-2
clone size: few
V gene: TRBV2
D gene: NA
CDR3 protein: CASRSAAGQLANYGYTF
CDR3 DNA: TGTGCCAGCAGGTCGGCGGCAGGGCAACTAGCTAACTATGGCTACACCTTC

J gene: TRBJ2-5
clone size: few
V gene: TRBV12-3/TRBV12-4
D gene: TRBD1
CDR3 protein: CASSLTPGQGPQETQYF
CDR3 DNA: TGTGCCAGCAGTTTAACCCCGGGACAGGGACCTCAAGAGACCCAGTACTTC

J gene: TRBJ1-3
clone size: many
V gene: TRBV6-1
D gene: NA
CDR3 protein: CASTPRSSGNTIYF
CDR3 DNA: TGTGCCAGCACCCCCCGCAGCTCTGGAAACACCATATATTTT

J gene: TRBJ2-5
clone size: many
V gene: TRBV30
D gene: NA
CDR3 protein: CAWSPGQSPWETQYF
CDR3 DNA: TGTGCCTGGAGTCCCGGGCAGAGTCCATGGGAGACCCAGTACTTC

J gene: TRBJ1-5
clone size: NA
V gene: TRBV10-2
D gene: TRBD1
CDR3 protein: CASSKRQGISNQPQHF
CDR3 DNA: TGCGCCAGCAGCAAAAGACAGGGGATTAGCAATCAGCCCCAGCATTTT

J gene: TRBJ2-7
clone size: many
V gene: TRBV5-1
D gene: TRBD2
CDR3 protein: CASSPGGGMYPMRGYEQYF
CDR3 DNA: TGCGCCAGCAGCCCCGGGGGAGGGATGTACCCCATGCGAGGCTACGAGCAGTACTTC

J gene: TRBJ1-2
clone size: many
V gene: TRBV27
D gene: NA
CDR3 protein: CASSLSPTGASWGYTF
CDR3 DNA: TGTGCCAGCAGTTTATCCCCGACGGGTGCCTCTTGGGGCTACACCTTC

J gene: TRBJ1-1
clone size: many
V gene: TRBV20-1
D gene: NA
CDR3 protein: CSASQGLNTEAFF
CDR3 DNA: TGCAGTGCTTCCCAAGGGCTGAACACTGAAGCTTTCTTT

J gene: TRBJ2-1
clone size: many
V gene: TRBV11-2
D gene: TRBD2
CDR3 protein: CASSRLLAGSSYNEQFF
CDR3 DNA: TGTGCCAGCAGCCGATTACTAGCGGGCAGCTCCTACAATGAGCAGTTCTTC

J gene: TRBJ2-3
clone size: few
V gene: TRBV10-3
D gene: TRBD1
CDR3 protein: CATDRVFGTDTQYF
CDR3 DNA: TGTGCCACCGACAGGGTTTTCGGAACAGATACGCAGTATTTT

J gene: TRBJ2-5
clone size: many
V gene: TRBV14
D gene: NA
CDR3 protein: CASSQEVQGTKETQYF
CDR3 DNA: TGTGCCAGCAGCCAAGAAGTCCAGGGGACAAAAGAGACCCAGTACTTC

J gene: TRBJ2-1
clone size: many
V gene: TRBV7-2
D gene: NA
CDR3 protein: CASSLETLTYNEQFF
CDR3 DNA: TGTGCCAGCAGCTTAGAAACTCTTACCTACAATGAGCAGTTCTTC

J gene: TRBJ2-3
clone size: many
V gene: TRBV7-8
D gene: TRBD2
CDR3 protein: CASSLEGGPGDTQYF
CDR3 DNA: TGTGCCAGCAGCTTAGAGGGAGGGCCGGGGGATACGCAGTATTTT

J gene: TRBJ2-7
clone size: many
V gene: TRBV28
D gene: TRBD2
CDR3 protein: CASFKLGSGRGVSYEQYF
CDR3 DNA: TGTGCCAGCTTCAAACTCGGTAGCGGGAGAGGCGTATCCTACGAGCAGTACTTC

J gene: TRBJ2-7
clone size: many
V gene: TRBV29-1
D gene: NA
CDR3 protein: CSVLTGWTYEQYF
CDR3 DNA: TGCAGCGTTTTAACAGGATGGACCTACGAGCAGTACTTC

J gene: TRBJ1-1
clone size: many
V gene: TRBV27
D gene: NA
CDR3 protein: CASSLLGQNTEAFF
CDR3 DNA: TGCGCCAGCAGCTTGTTGGGACAAAACACTGAAGCTTTCTTT

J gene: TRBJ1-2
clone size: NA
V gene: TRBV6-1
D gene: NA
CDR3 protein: CASSRLPTGRPYGYTF
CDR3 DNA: TGTGCCAGCAGCCGTTTACCCACAGGGAGGCCTTATGGCTACACCTTC

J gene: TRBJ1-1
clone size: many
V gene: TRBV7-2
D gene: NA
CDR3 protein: CASSLGGFRDLNTEAFF
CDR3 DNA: TGTGCCAGCAGCTTAGGGGGCTTCCGAGATTTGAACACTGAAGCTTTCTTT

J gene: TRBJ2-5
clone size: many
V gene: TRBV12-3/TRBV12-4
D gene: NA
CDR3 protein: CASSLDSWERAQETQYF
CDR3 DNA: TGTGCCAGCAGTTTGGACTCCTGGGAAAGGGCCCAAGAGACCCAGTACTTC

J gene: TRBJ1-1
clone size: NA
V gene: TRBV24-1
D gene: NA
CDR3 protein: CATSPRPGEVVEAFF
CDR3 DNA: TGTGCCACCAGCCCCCGTCCAGGGGAGGTGGTTGAAGCTTTCTTT

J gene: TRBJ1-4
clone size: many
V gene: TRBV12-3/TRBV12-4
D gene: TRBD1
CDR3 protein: CASSHTGAVEKLFF
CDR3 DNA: TGTGCCAGCAGCCATACAGGGGCGGTTGAAAAACTGTTTTTT

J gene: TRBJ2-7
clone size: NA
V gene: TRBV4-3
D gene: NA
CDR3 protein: CASSQNGARLRYEQYF
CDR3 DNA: TGCGCCAGCAGCCAAAACGGGGCCCGCCTACGATACGAGCAGTACTTC

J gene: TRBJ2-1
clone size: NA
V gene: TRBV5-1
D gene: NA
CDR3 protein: CASKKQVETFSPYNEQFF
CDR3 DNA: TGCGCCAGCAAAAAGCAGGTGGAGACTTTCAGCCCCTACAATGAGCAGTTCTTC

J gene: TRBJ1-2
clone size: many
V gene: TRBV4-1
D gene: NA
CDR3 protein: CASRGNGRNGYTF
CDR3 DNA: TGCGCCAGCCGCGGAAATGGAAGGAATGGCTACACCTTC

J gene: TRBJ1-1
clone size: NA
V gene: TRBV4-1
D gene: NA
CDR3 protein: CASMLGSNTEAFF
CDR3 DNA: TGCGCCAGCATGCTGGGGAGTAACACTGAAGCTTTCTTT

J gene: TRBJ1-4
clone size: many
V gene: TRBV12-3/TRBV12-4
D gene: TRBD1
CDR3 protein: CASSHSGTEEKLFF
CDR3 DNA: TGTGCCAGCAGTCACTCCGGGACAGAGGAAAAACTGTTTTTT

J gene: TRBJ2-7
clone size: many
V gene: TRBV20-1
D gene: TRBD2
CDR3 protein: CSARISGSGSYEQYF
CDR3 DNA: TGCAGTGCTAGGATAAGCGGGAGTGGCTCCTACGAGCAGTACTTC

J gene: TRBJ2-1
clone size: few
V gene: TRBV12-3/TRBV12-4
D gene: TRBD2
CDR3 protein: CASSRGLGPYNEQFF
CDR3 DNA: TGTGCCAGCAGTCGCGGACTAGGTCCCTACAATGAGCAGTTCTTC

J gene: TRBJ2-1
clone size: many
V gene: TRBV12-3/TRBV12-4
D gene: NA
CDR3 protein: CASSWTTYNEQFF
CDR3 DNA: TGTGCCAGCAGTTGGACTACTTACAATGAGCAGTTCTTC

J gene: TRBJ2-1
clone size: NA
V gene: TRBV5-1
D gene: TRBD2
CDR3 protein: CASSPWDYLTYNEQFF
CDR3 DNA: TGCGCCAGCAGCCCCTGGGACTACCTTACCTACAATGAGCAGTTCTTC

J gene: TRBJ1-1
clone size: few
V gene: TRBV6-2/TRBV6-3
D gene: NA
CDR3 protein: CASSYGDVAFF
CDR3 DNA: TGTGCCAGCAGTTACGGGGATGTAGCTTTCTTT

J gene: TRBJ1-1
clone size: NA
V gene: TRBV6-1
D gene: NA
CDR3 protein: CASKGRLNTEAFF
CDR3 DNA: TGTGCCAGCAAGGGGCGGTTGAACACTGAAGCTTTCTTT

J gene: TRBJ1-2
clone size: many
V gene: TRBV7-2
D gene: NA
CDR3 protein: CASSLLGQYGYTF
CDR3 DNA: TGTGCCAGCAGCTTATTAGGGCAATATGGCTACACCTTC

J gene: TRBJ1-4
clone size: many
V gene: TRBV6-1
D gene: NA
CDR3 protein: CASSAMDSPWKTNEKLFF
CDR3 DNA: TGTGCCAGCAGCGCCATGGACTCCCCCTGGAAAACTAATGAAAAACTGTTTTTT

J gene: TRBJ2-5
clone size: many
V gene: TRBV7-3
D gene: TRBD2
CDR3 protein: CASSLAGGPRETQYF
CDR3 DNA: TGTGCCAGCAGCTTAGCGGGAGGGCCCAGGGAGACCCAGTACTTC

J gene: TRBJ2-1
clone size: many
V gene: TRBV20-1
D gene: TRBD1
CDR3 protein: CSAPSRGRFGGEQFF
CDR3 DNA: TGCAGTGCTCCCTCCAGGGGGCGCTTTGGCGGTGAGCAGTTCTTC

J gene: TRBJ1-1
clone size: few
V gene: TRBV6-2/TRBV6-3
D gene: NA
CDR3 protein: CASTESTEAFF
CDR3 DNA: TGTGCCAGCACGGAGTCGACTGAAGCTTTCTTT

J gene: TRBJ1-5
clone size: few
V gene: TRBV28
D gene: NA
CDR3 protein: CASSQDEGQGGQPQHF
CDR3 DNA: TGTGCCAGCAGCCAGGACGAGGGGCAAGGGGGTCAGCCCCAGCATTTT

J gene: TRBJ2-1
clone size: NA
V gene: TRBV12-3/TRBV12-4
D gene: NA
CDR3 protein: CASSPLDEGTPNEQFF
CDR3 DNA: TGTGCCAGCAGTCCACTCGACGAGGGGACCCCCAATGAGCAGTTCTTC